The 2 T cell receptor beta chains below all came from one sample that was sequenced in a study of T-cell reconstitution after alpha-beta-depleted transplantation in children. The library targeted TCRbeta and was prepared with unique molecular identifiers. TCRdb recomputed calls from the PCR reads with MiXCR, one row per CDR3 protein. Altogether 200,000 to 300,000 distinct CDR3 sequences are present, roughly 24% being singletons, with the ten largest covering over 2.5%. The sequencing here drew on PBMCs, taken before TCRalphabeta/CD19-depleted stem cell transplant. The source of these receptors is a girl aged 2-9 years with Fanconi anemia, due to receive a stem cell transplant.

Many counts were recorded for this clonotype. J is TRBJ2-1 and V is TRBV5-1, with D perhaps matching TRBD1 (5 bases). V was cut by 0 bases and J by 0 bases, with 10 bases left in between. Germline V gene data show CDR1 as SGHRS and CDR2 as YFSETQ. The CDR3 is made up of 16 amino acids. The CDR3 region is CASSLGPGFSYNEQFF. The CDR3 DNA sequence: TGCGCCAGCAGCTTGGGCCCAGGGTTCTCCTACAATGAGCAGTTCTTC.

CDR3: CSVGPLAGGREQYF. The CDR3 DNA follows: TGCAGCGTTGGACCACTAGCGGGGGGGCGGGAGCAGTACTTC. The chain is built from TRBV29-1 and TRBJ2-7; 13 bases are shared with TRBD2. The CDR3 extends over 14 amino acids. J lost 7 bases, V lost 4 bases, and 7 bases had no gene match. Germline CDR1 and CDR2: SQVTM and ANQGSEA.